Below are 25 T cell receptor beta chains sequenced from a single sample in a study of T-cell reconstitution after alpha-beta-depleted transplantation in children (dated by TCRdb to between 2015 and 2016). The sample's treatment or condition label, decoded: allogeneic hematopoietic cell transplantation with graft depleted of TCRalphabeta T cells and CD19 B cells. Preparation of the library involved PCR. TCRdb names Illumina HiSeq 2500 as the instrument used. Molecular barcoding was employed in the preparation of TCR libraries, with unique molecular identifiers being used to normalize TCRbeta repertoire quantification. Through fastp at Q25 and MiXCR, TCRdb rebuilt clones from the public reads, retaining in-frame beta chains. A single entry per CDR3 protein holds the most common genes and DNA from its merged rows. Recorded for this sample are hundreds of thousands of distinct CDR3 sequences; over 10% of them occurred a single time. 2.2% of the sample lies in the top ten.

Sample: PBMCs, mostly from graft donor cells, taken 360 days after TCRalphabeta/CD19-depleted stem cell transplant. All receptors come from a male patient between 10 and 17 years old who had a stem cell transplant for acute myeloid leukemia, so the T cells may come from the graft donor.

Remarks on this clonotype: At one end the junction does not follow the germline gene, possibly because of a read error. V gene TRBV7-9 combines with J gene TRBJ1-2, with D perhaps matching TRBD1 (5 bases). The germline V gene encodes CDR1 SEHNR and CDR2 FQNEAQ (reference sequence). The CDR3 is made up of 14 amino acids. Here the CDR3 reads CASSLGGSYYDYTF. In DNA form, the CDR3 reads TGTGCCAGCAGCTTAGGGGGCAGCTACTATGACTACACCTTC.

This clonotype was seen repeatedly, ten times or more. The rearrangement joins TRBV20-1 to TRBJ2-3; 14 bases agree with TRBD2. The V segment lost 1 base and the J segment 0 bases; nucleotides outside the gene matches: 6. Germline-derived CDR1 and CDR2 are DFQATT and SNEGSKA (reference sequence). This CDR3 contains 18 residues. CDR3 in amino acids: CSARARLAGGPSTDTQYF. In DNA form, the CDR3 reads TGCAGTGCTAGAGCCAGACTAGCGGGAGGGCCGAGCACAGATACGCAGTATTTT.

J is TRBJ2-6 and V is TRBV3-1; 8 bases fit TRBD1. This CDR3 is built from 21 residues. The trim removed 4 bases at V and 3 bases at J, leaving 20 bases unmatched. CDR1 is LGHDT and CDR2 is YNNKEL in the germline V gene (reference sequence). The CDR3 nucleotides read TGTGCCAGCAGCCCGAGTCCCGGGACAGGTACCTCGCTCTTTGGGGCCAACGTCCTGACTTTC. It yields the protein CASSPSPGTGTSLFGANVLTF.

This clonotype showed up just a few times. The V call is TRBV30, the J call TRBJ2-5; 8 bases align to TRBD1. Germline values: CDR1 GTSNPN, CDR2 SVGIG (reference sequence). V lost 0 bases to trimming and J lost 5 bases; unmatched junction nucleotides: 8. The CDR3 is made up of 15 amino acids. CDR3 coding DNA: TGTGCCTGGAGTGTGACCGACAGGGGCGGGGAGACCCAGTACTTC. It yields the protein CAWSVTDRGGETQYF. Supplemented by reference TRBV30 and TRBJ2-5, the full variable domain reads SQTIHQWPATLVQPVGSPLSLECTVEGTSNPNLYWYRQAAGRGLQLLFYSVGIGQISSEVPQNLSASRPQDRQFILSSKKLLLSDSGFYLCAWSVTDRGGETQYFGPGTRLLVL.

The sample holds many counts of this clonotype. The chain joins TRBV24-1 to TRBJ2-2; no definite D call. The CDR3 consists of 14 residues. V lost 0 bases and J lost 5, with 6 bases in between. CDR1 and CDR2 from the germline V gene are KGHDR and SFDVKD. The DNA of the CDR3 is TGTGCCACCAGTGATTTGAAATTAACCGGGGAGCTGTTTTTT. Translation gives CATSDLKLTGELFF.

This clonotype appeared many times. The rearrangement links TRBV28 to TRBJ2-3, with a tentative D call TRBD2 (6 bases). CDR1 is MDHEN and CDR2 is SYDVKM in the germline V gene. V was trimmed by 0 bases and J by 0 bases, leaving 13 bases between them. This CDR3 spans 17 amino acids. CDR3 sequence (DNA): TGTGCCAGCAGTTTATGGATAGCGGAATCTAGCACAGATACGCAGTATTTT. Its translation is CASSLWIAESSTDTQYF.

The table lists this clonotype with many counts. The CDR3, as DNA: TGTGCCAGCAGTTTATTAGCGGGAGGGCAGCAGTTCTTC. It is translated as CASSLLAGGQQFF. The chain employs TRBV12-3 or TRBV12-4 and TRBJ2-1; 11 nucleotides match TRBD2. V dropped 2 bases and J dropped 11; count of bases not matched to a gene: 2. This CDR3 is built from 13 residues.

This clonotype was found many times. The CDR3 region is CASSPQRGGWGDIQYF. As DNA, the CDR3 is TGTGCCAGCAGCCCCCAGCGCGGGGGTTGGGGAGACATTCAGTACTTC. The chain recombines TRBV14 with TRBJ2-4, with 7 bases aligning to TRBD2. CDR3 size: 16 residues. CDR1 SGHDN and CDR2 FVKESK come from the germline V gene. The trim removed 4 bases at V and 8 bases at J, leaving 14 bases unmatched.

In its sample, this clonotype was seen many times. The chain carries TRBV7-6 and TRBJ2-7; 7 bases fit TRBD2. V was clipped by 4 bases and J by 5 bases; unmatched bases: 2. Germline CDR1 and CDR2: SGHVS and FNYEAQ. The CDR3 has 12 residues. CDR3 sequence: CASSSGGDEQYF. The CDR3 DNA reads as TGTGCCAGCAGCTCGGGAGGCGACGAGCAGTACTTC.

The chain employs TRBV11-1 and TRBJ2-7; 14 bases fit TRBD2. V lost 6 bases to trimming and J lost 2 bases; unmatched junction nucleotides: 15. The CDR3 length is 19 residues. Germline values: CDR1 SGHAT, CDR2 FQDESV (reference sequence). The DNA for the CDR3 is TGTGCCAGCAGTAGCATTTCGGGACTAGCGGGAGACGGCGCCTACGAGCAGTACTTC. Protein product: CASSSISGLAGDGAYEQYF.

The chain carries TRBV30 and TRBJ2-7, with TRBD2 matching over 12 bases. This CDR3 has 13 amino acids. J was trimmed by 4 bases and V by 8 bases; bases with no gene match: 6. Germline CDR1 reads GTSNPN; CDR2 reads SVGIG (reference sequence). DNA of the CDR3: TGTGCCCTTAAAACTAGCGGGAGGTACGAGCAGTACTTC. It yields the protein CALKTSGRYEQYF. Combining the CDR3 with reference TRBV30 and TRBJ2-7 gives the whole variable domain SQTIHQWPATLVQPVGSPLSLECTVEGTSNPNLYWYRQAAGRGLQLLFYSVGIGQISSEVPQNLSASRPQDRQFILSSKKLLLSDSGFYLCALKTSGRYEQYFGPGTRLTVT.

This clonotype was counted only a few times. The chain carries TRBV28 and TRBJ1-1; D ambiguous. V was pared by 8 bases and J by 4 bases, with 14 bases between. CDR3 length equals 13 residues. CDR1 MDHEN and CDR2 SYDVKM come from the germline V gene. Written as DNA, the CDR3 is TGTGCCAGCCTTCGTGGGTCCGGCACTGAAGCTTTCTTT. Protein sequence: CASLRGSGTEAFF.

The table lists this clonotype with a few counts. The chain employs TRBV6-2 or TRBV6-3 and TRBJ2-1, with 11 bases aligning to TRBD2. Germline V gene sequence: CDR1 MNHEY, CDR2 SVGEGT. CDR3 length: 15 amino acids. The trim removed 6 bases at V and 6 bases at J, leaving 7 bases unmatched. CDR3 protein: CASSVAGGSGNEQFF. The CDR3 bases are TGTGCCAGCAGCGTAGCGGGAGGGTCGGGCAATGAGCAGTTCTTC.

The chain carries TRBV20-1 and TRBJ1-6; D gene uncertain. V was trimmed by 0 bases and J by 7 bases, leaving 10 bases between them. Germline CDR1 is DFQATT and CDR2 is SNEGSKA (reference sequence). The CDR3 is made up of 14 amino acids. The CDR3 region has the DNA TGCAGTGCTAGAGACGACATAGGCAATTCACCCCTCCACTTT. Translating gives CSARDDIGNSPLHF.

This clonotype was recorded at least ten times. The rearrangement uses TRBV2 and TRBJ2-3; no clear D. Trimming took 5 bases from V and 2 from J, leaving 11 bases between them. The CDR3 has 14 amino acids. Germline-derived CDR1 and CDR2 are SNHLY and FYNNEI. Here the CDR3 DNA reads TGTGCCAGCAGTCTCGGTCGGTCCACAGATACGCAGTATTTT. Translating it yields CASSLGRSTDTQYF.

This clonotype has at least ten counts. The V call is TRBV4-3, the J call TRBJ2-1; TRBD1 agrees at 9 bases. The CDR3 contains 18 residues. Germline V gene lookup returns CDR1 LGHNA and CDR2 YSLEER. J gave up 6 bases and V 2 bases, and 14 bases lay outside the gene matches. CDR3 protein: CASSQPPSDRGRINEQFF. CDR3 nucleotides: TGCGCCAGCAGCCAACCCCCCTCGGACAGGGGAAGAATCAATGAGCAGTTCTTC.

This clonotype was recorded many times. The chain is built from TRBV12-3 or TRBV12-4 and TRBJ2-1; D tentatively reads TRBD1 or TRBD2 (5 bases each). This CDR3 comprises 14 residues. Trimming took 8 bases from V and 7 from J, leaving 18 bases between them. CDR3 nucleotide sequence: TGTGCCAGCTCAAAAGGACCTGAGGGGAATGAGCAGTTCTTC. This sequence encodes CASSKGPEGNEQFF.

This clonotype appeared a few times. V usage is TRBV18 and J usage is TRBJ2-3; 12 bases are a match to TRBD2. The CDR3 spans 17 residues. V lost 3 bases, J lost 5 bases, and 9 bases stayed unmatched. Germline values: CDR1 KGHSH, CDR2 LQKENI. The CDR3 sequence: CASSPFGLAGKGDTQYF. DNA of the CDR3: TGTGCCAGCTCACCTTTTGGACTAGCGGGAAAAGGAGATACGCAGTATTTT.

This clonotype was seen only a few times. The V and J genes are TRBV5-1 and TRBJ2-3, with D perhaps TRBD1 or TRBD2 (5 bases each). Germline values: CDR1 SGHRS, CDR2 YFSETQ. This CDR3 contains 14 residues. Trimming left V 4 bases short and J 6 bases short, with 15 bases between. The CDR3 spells CASSLGTSRDTQYF. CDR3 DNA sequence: TGCGCCAGCAGCCTGGGGACCTCCCGGGATACGCAGTATTTT.

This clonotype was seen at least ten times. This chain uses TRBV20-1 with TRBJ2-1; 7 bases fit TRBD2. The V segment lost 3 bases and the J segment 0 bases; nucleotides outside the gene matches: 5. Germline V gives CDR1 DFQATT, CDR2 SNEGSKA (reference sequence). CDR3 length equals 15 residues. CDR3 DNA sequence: TGCAGTGCTAGGTCAGCGGGGAGCTCCTACAATGAGCAGTTCTTC. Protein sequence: CSARSAGSSYNEQFF.

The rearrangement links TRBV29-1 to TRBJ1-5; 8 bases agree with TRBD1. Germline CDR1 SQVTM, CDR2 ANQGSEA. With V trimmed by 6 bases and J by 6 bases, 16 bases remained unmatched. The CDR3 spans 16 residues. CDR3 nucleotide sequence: TGCAGCGTCACCGACAGGGATGGGGGGACAGGTCAGCCCCAGCATTTT. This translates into CSVTDRDGGTGQPQHF.

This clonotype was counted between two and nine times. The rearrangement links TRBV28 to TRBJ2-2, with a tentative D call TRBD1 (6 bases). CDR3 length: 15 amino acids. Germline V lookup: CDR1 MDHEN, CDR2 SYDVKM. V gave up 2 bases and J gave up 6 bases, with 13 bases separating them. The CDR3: CASSLPDSISGELFF. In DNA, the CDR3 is TGTGCCAGCAGTTTACCGGACAGTATTTCCGGGGAGCTGTTTTTT.

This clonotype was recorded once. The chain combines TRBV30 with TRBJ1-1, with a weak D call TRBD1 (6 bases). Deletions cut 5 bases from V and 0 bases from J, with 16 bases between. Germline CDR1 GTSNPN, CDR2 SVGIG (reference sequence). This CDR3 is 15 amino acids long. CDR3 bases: TGTGCCTGGTACTTACAGGGCGCTATGAACACTGAAGCTTTCTTT. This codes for CAWYLQGAMNTEAFF. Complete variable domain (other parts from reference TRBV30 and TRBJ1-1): SQTIHQWPATLVQPVGSPLSLECTVEGTSNPNLYWYRQAAGRGLQLLFYSVGIGQISSEVPQNLSASRPQDRQFILSSKKLLLSDSGFYLCAWYLQGAMNTEAFFGQGTRLTVV.

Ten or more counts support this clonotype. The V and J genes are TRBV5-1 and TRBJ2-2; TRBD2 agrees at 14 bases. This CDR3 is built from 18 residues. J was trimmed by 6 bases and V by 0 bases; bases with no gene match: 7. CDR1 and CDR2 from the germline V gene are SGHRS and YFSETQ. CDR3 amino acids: CASSLDGLAGGLSGELFF. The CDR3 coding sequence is TGCGCCAGCAGCTTGGACGGACTAGCGGGAGGTCTGTCCGGGGAGCTGTTTTTT.

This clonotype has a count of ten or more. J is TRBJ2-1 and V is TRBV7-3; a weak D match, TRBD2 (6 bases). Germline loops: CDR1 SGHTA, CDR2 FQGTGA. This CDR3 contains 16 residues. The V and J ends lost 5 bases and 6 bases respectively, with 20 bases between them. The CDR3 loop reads CASSQAGSRLGNEQFF. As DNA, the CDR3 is TGTGCCAGCAGCCAGGCGGGATCAAGACTGGGCAATGAGCAGTTCTTC.